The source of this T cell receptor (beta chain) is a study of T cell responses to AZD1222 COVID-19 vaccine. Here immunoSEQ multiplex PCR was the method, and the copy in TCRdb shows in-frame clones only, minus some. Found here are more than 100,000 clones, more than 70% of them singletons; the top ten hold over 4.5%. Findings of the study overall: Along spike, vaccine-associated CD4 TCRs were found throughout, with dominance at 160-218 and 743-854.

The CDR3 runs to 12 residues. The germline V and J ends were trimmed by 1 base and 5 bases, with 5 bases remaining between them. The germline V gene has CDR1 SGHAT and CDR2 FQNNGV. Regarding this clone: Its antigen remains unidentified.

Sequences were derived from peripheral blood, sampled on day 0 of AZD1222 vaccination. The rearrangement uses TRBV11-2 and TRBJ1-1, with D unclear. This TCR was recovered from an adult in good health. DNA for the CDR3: TGTGCCAGCAGCTTAGCCCCGACTGAAGCTTTCTTT. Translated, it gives CASSLAPTEAFF.